A selection of T cell receptor beta chains follows, all from one sample in a study of blood T cell repertoires in COVID-19. Some clones are missing from TCRdb's copy, which holds only in-frame ones; the method was immunoSEQ multiplex PCR. The profile shows around 300,000 clones, approximately 86% of them singletons. The source material was peripheral blood. Receptors originate from a man aged 18-30 years with active or convalescent COVID-19. Both conserved end residues are part of each CDR3. A D gene is named only where the DNA matches it firmly. Clone size, where shown, is once, few, many, or a class for clones that have expanded.

size	D	J	V	DNA	CDR3
-	TRBD2	TRBJ2-3	TRBV24-1	TGTGCCACCAGTGGCCGGGGGAGCGGGAGAATGGGAGATACGCAGTATTTT	CATSGRGSGRMGDTQYF
once	-	TRBJ1-1	TRBV5-1	TGCGCCAGCAGCTTGTCGGGCAGGGTCGCTGAAGCTTTCTTT	CASSLSGRVAEAFF
-	-	TRBJ2-2	TRBV6-1	TGTGCCAGCAGTGAATTGGCAGGGGCGACCACCGGGGAGCTGTTTTTT	CASSELAGATTGELFF
-	-	TRBJ2-7	TRBV6-2/TRBV6-3	TGTGCCAGCAGTTACGGAGTGTCGAGAAGCGAGCAGTACTTC	CASSYGVSRSEQYF
-	-	TRBJ2-4	TRBV12-3/TRBV12-4	TGTGCCAGCAGTGAATTGACAACCGGGAGTAAATACTTC	CASSELTTGSKYF
-	-	TRBJ1-1	TRBV5-1	TGCGCCAGCAGCTGGCGGGAGAACACTGAAGCTTTCTTT	CASSWRENTEAFF
-	-	TRBJ2-7	TRBV10-3	TGTGCCATCAGTGAGCTAGTTTCGTACGAGCAGTACTTC	CAISELVSYEQYF
few	TRBD1	TRBJ2-1	TRBV28	TGTGCCAGCAGGAGGACAGGGGGCAATGAGCAGTTCTTC	CASRRTGGNEQFF
-	-	TRBJ1-1	TRBV28	TGTGCCAGCAGTTTATTGCGCTTCGAGAACACTGAAGCTTTCTTT	CASSLLRFENTEAFF
-	-	TRBJ1-2	TRBV12-3/TRBV12-4	TGTGCCAGCAGCCAAAACAGTGCCTATGGCTACACCTTC	CASSQNSAYGYTF
-	TRBD1	TRBJ1-2	TRBV10-3	TGTGCCATCAGTGAAAGGACAGGATCAGGGGGAAACTATGGCTACACCTTC	CAISERTGSGGNYGYTF
once	-	TRBJ1-5	TRBV27	TGTGCCAGCAGTCCCGGGACAAATGCCAATCAGCCCCAGCATTTT	CASSPGTNANQPQHF
-	-	TRBJ1-3	TRBV6-5	TGTGCCAGCAGTTACTCCCAAACAGGTCGGGGAAACACCATATATTTT	CASSYSQTGRGNTIYF
-	-	TRBJ1-4	TRBV4-1	TGCGCCAGCAGCCTCCCGGGTTCCAATGAAAAACTGTTTTTT	CASSLPGSNEKLFF
-	-	TRBJ2-1	TRBV2	TGTGCCAGCAGTCCCCTTAGCAGCCCCTACAATGAGCAGTTCTTC	CASSPLSSPYNEQFF
-	TRBD1	TRBJ2-7	TRBV3-1/TRBV3-2	TGTGCCAGCAGCCAAGAGGTCGCCTGGGAACAGGGGAGCTACGAGCAGTACTTC	CASSQEVAWEQGSYEQYF
-	-	TRBJ1-2	TRBV11-2	TGTGCCAGCAGCTTGGGTCGGGGATCCAACTATGGCTACACCTTC	CASSLGRGSNYGYTF
-	-	TRBJ1-1	TRBV6-5	TGTGCCAGCAGTTACGATTCCTCACTTTACACTGAAGCTTTCTTT	CASSYDSSLYTEAFF
-	-	TRBJ2-7	TRBV5-6	TGTGCCAGCAGGGGTGGACTGTCCCCCTCCTACGAGCAGTACTTC	CASRGGLSPSYEQYF
-	-	TRBJ2-5	TRBV24-1	TGTGCCACCAGGGGCAGAGGGCAAGAGACCCAGTACTTC	CATRGRGQETQYF
-	TRBD2	TRBJ2-5	TRBV7-7	TGTGCCAGCAGCTTAGCGCCGAGCGGGGGTGAGACCCAGTACTTC	CASSLAPSGGETQYF
-	TRBD1	TRBJ1-1	TRBV6-2/TRBV6-3	TGTGCCAGCACCCCCAGGGGGCCTCCAACTGAAGCTTTCTTT	CASTPRGPPTEAFF
-	TRBD2	TRBJ2-1	TRBV6-5	TGTGCCAGCACCAACCTTCGACTAGCTGTGAATGAGCAGTTCTTC	CASTNLRLAVNEQFF
-	-	TRBJ2-3	TRBV6-5	TGTGCCAGCAGTCGCCGCCGGGGCACAGATACGCAGTATTTT	CASSRRRGTDTQYF
-	-	TRBJ2-2	TRBV6-1	TGTGCCAGCAGTGAAGCGCTGTTTCGGACGGAGGACACCGGGGAGCTGTTTTTT	CASSEALFRTEDTGELFF
-	-	TRBJ2-1	TRBV7-9	TGTGCCAGCAGCTCACGGGTCGGCAGGGAATCCTACAATGAGCAGTTCTTC	CASSSRVGRESYNEQFF
-	-	TRBJ2-1	TRBV29-1	TGCAGCGTTGCCCTAGCCTGGGATGAGCAGTTCTTC	CSVALAWDEQFF
few	-	TRBJ1-6	TRBV13	TGTGCCAGCAGCTTAAACTCGGGGGGACTGTGGAAAAATTCACCCCTCCACTTT	CASSLNSGGLWKNSPLHF
-	TRBD2	TRBJ2-5	TRBV28	TGTGCCAGCAAATTAGGACTAGCGGGGATCCAGTACTTC	CASKLGLAGIQYF
-	-	TRBJ2-7	TRBV10-3	TGTGCCATCAGTGAGACGAAAGGGGCATCGGGGCAGTACTTC	CAISETKGASGQYF
-	TRBD1	TRBJ2-7	TRBV27	TGTGCCAGCAGTTTAGACAGGGGGGGAATCTACGAGCAGTACTTC	CASSLDRGGIYEQYF
-	-	TRBJ1-2	TRBV21-1	TGTGCCAGCAGCAAAGGTCGCCTACCCGGGACAGTCTATGGCTACACCTTC	CASSKGRLPGTVYGYTF
-	TRBD2	TRBJ2-1	TRBV5-4	TGTGCCAGCAGCGATGGACTAGCCACAGGGGAGCAGTTCTTC	CASSDGLATGEQFF
-	TRBD1	TRBJ2-3	TRBV9	TGTGCCAGCAGCGTCCAGGGGGCGATTTTGGATACGCAGTATTTT	CASSVQGAILDTQYF
-	TRBD1	TRBJ2-1	TRBV5-6	TGTGCCAGCAGCTCCTTGGCAGGGGGCCTGAATGAGCAGTTCTTC	CASSSLAGGLNEQFF
-	TRBD1	TRBJ2-3	TRBV18	TGTGCCAGCTCACCTCCAGGGGGTTGGTCAGATACGCAGTATTTT	CASSPPGGWSDTQYF
-	TRBD2	TRBJ2-7	TRBV28	TGTGCCAGCAGCCTAAGCGGGATCCCCTCCTACGAGCAGTACTTC	CASSLSGIPSYEQYF
-	TRBD2	TRBJ2-7	TRBV5-1	TGCGCCAGCAGCCAACCCCTAGCGGGAGGCTACGAGCAGTACTTC	CASSQPLAGGYEQYF
-	-	TRBJ2-3	TRBV4-1	TGCGCCAGCAGCCAAGTTAGTACGTTTGGCAGGGGAAAACTCCATAGCACAGATACGCAGTATTTT	CASSQVSTFGRGKLHSTDTQYF
-	TRBD1	TRBJ2-7	TRBV9	TGTGCCAGCAGCCCCCGGACAGGCGGGTACGAGCAGTACTTC	CASSPRTGGYEQYF
-	TRBD1	TRBJ1-4	TRBV7-9	TGTGCCAGCAGCTCTGGACAGGGGGCAACTAATGAAAAACTGTTTTTT	CASSSGQGATNEKLFF
-	TRBD1	TRBJ1-1	TRBV7-9	TGTGCCAGCAGCGCGACAGGGGAAGGCAATGAAGCTTTCTTT	CASSATGEGNEAFF